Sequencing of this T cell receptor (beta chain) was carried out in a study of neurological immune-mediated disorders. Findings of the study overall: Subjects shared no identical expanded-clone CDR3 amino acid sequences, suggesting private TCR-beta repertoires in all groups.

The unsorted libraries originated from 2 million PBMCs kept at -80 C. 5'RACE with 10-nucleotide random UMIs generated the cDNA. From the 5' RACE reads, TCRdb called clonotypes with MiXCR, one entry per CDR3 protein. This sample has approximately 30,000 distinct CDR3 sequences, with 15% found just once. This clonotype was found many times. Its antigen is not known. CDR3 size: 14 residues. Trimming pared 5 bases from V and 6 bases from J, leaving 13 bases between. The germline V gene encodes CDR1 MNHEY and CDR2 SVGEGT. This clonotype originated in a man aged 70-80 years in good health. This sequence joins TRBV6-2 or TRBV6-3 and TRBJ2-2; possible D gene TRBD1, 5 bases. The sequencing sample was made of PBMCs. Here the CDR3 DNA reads TGTGCCAGCAGTCTCAGCAGGGCATCCGGGGAGCTGTTTTTT. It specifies CASSLSRASGELFF.